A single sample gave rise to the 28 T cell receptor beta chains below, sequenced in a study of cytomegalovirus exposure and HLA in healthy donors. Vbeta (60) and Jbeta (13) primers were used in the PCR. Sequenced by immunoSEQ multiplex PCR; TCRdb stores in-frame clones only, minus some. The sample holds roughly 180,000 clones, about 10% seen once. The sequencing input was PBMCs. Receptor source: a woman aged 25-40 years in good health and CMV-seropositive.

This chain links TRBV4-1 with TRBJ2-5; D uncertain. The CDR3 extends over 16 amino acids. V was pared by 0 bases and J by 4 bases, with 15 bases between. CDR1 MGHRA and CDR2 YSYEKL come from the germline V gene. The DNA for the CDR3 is TGCGCCAGCAGCCAAGAGAACAGAATCCGTGTAGAGACCCAGTACTTC. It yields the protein CASSQENRIRVETQYF.

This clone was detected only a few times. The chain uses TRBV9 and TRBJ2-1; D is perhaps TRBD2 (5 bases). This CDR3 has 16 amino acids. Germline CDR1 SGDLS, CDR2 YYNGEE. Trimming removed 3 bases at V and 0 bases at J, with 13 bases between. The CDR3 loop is CASSGQSSNSYNEQFF. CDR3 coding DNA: TGTGCCAGCAGCGGACAATCTAGCAACTCCTACAATGAGCAGTTCTTC.

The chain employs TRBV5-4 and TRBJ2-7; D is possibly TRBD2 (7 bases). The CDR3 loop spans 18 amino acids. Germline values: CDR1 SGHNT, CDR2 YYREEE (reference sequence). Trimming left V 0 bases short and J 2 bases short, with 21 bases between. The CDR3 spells CASSLGGGVGGRAYEQYF. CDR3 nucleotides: TGTGCCAGCAGCTTGGGGGGGGGCGTAGGAGGGCGAGCCTACGAGCAGTACTTC.

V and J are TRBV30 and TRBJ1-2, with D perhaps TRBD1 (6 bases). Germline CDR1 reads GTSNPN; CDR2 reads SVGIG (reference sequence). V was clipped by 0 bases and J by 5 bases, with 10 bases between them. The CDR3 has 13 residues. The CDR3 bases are TGTGCCTGGAGTGTAAAGGGGGAATATGGCTACACCTTC. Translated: CAWSVKGEYGYTF.

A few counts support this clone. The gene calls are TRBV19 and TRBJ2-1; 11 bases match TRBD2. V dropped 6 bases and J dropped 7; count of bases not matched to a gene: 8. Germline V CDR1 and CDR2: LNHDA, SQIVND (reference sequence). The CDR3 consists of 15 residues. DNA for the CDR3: TGTGCCAGTAGCGCACTAGCGGGAGTGGGGAATGAGCAGTTCTTC. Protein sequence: CASSALAGVGNEQFF.

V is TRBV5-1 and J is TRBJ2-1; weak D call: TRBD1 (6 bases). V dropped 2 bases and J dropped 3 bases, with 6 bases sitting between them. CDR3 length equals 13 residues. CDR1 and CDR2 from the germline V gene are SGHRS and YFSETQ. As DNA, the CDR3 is TGCGCCAGCAGCTTACAGGGCTACAATGAGCAGTTCTTC. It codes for CASSLQGYNEQFF.

The CDR3 spells CASSPLSGPYEQYF. The DNA for the CDR3 is TGTGCCAGCAGCCCACTAAGTGGTCCATACGAGCAGTACTTC. V is TRBV9 and J is TRBJ2-7; D is unclear. From germline, CDR1 is SGDLS and CDR2 YYNGEE. The CDR3 is 14 amino acids. Trimming pared 4 bases from V and 4 bases from J, leaving 15 bases between.

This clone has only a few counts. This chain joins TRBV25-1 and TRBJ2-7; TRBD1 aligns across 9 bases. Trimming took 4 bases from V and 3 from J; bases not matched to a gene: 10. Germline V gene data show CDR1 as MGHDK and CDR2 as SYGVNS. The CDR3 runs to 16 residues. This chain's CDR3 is CASSALPGQGDYEQYF. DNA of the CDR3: TGTGCCAGCAGTGCCCTTCCGGGACAGGGAGACTACGAGCAGTACTTC.

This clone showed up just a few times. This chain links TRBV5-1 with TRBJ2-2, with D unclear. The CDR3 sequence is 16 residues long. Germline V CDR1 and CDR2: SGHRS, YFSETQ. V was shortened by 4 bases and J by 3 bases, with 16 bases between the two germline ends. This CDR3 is CASSLNGNRDTGELFF. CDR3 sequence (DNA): TGCGCCAGCAGCCTCAACGGTAATAGAGACACCGGGGAGCTGTTTTTT.

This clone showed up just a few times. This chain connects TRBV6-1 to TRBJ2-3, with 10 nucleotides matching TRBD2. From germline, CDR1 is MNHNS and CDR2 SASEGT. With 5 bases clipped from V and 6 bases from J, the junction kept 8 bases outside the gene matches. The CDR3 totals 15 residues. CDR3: CASSPVAGGADTQYF. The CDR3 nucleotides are TGTGCCAGCAGTCCCGTAGCGGGAGGTGCCGATACGCAGTATTTT.

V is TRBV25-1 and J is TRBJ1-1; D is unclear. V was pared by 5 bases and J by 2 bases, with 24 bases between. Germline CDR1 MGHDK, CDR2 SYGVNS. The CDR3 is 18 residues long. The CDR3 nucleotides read TGTGCCAGCAGTCCCTCCCCCGGGAACCGTCTAGTAAACACTGAAGCTTTCTTT. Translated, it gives CASSPSPGNRLVNTEAFF.

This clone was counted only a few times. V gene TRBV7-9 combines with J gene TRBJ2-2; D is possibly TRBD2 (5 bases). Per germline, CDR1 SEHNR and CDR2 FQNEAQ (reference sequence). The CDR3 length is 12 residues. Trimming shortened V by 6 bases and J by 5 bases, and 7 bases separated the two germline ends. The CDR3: CASRGETGELFF. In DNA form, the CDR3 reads TGTGCCAGCAGGGGAGAAACCGGGGAGCTGTTTTTT.

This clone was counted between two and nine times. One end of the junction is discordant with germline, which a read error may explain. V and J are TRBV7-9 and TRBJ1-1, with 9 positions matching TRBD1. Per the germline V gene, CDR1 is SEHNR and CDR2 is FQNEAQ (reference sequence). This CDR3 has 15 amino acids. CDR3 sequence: CAGSPRQGGLTEAFF. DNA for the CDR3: TGTGCCGGCAGCCCTCGACAGGGGGGACTAACTGAAGCTTTCTTT.

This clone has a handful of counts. Here the CDR3 DNA reads TGTGCCAGCAGCCAGGGAAAGATTGGGACTGCTATGCAAGAGACCCAGTACTTC. Amino acids: CASSQGKIGTAMQETQYF. J is TRBJ2-5 and V is TRBV14; D perhaps matches TRBD2 (6 bases). Germline CDR1 is SGHDN and CDR2 is FVKESK. This CDR3 spans 18 amino acids. V gave up 3 bases and J gave up 2 bases, with 22 bases separating them.

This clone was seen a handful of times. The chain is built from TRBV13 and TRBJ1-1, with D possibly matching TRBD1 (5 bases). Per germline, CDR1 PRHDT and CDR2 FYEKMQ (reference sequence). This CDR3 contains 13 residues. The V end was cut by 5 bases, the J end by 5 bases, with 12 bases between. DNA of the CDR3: TGTGCCAGCAGCAGCAGGGAGGGGACTGAAGCTTTCTTT. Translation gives CASSSREGTEAFF.

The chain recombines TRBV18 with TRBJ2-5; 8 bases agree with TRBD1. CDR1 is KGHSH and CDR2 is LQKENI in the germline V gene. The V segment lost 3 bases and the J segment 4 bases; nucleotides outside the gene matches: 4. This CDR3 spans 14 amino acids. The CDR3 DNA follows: TGTGCCAGCTCACCTCGGACAGGGCCAGAGACCCAGTACTTC. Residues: CASSPRTGPETQYF.

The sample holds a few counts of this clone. The CDR3 is CASSRWTGGETQYF. The CDR3 bases are TGTGCCAGCAGTCGGTGGACAGGGGGAGAGACCCAGTACTTC. The chain uses TRBV27 and TRBJ2-5, with 10 positions matching TRBD1. The germline CDR1 and CDR2 sequences are MNHEY and SMNVEV (reference sequence). V was clipped by 5 bases and J by 4 bases; unmatched bases: 4. The CDR3 runs 14 residues.

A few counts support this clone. Here the CDR3 DNA reads TGTGCCAGCAGTCCAGATCTGGGCAATCAGCCCCAGCATTTT. It translates to CASSPDLGNQPQHF. The genes are TRBV6-1 and TRBJ1-5; no clear D. The germline gives CDR1 MNHNS, CDR2 SASEGT. The CDR3 loop spans 14 amino acids. V lost 5 bases to trimming and J lost 2 bases, with 10 bases between them.

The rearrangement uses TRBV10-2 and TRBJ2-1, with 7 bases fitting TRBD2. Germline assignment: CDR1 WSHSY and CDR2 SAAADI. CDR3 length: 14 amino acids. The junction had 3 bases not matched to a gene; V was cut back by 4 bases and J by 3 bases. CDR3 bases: TGCGCCAGCAGTGGTCTAGCGGTCTACAATGAGCAGTTCTTC. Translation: CASSGLAVYNEQFF.

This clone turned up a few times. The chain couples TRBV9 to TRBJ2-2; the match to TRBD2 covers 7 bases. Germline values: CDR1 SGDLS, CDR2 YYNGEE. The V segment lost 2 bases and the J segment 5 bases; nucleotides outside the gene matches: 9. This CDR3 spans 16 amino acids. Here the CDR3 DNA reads TGTGCCAGCAGCGTCCTAAGTAGCGGGTCGACCGGGGAGCTGTTTTTT. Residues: CASSVLSSGSTGELFF.

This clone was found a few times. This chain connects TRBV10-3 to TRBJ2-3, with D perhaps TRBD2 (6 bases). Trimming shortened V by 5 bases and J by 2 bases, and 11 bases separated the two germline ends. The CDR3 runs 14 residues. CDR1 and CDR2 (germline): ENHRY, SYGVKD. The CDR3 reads CAISRRDLTDTQYF. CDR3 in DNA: TGTGCCATCAGTCGGCGGGACCTCACAGATACGCAGTATTTT.

The CDR3 protein is CASSLGLAGVYEQYF. The CDR3 nucleotides are TGTGCCAGCAGCCTGGGACTAGCGGGAGTGTACGAGCAGTACTTC. This chain uses TRBV11-2 with TRBJ2-7; 14 nucleotides line up with TRBD2. V lost 5 bases and J lost 4; bases outside the gene matches: 4. CDR3 length: 15 amino acids. CDR1 SGHAT and CDR2 FQNNGV come from the germline V gene.

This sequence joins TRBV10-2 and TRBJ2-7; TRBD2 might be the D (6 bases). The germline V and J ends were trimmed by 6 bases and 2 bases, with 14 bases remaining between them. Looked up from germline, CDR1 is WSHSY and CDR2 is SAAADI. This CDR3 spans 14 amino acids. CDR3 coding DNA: TGCGCCAGCAGACCCGGGACTGGACCCTACGAGCAGTACTTC. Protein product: CASRPGTGPYEQYF.

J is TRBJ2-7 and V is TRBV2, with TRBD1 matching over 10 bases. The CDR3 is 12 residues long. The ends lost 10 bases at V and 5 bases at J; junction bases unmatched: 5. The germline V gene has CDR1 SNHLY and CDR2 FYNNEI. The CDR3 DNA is TGTGCCAACAAGGGACAGGGGAACGAGCAGTACTTC. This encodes CANKGQGNEQYF.

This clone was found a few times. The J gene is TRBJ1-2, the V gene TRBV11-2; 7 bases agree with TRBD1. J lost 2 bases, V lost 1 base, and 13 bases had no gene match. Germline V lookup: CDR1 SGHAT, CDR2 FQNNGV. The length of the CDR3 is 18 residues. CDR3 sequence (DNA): TGTGCCAGCAGCTTAGTTGCAGGGGGTAGGGGTCGAAACTATGGCTACACCTTC. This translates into CASSLVAGGRGRNYGYTF.

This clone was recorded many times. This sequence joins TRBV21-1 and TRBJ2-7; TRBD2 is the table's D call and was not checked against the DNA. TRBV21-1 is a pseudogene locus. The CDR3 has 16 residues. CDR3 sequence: CASSNRGGPYSYEQYF. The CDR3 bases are TGTGCCAGCAGCAATCGGGGGGGCCCTTACTCCTACGAGCAGTACTTC.

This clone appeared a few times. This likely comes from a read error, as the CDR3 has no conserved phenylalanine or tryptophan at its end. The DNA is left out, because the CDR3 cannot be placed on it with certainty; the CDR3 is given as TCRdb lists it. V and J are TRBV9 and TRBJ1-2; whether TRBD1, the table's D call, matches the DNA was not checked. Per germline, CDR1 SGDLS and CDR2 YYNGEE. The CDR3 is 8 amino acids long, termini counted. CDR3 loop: CARQGERV.

The CDR3 here is CASTSTRGTVGELFF. CDR3 nucleotides: TGTGCCAGCACCTCGACTAGAGGGACGGTCGGGGAGCTGTTTTTT. This sequence joins TRBV2 and TRBJ2-2; the D gene is possibly TRBD2 (6 bases). V lost 7 bases and J 7 bases, leaving 19 bases between the germline ends. This CDR3 spans 15 amino acids. From germline, CDR1 is SNHLY and CDR2 FYNNEI. The full variable domain, rest sourced from reference TRBV2 and TRBJ2-2, is EPEVTQTPSHQVTQMGQEVILRCVPISNHLYFYWYRQILGQKVEFLVSFYNNEISEKSEIFDDQFSVERPDGSNFTLKIRSTKLEDSAMYFCASTSTRGTVGELFFGEGSRLTVL.